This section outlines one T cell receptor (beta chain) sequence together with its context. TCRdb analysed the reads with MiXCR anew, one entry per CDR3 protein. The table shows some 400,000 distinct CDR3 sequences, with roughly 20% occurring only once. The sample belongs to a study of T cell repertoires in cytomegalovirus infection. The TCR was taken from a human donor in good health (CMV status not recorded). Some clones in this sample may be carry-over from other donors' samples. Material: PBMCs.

The CDR3 DNA is TGCAGCGTTGAAGATACGCACTCTGGGGCCAACGTCCTGACTTTC. This gives the protein CSVEDTHSGANVLTF. The chain uses TRBV29-1 and TRBJ2-6; D remains ambiguous. V lost 0 bases and J lost 0, with 6 bases in between. The CDR3 consists of 15 residues. Germline CDR1 reads SQVTM; CDR2 reads ANQGSEA.